This TCR beta chain emerged from a study of CD8 T cells in Susac syndrome. The authors carried out high-throughput sequencing of TCR beta. They applied it to CD8+ and CD4+ T cells obtained from blood. Negative isolation yielded CD8+ and CD4+ T cells; FACS enriched TEMRA cells. The authors reverse transcribed roughly 0.5 to 1 ug RNA with random hexamers. Via MiXCR, TCRdb re-called the immunoSEQ multiplex PCR reads, giving one row per CDR3 protein. The table has approximately 100,000 distinct CDR3 sequences, 85% to 95% seen once. The V gene end was trimmed by 1 base and the J gene end by 4 bases; junction bases not matched to a gene: 6. The CDR3 contains 15 residues. Germline CDR1 is LGHDT and CDR2 is YNNKEL (reference sequence).

The sample consisted of CD4+ T cells from PBMCs. The source of this sequence is a human donor in good health. This chain uses TRBV3-1 with TRBJ1-2, with 7 bases lining up with TRBD1. The chain's CDR3 is CASSQVIGGGYGYTF. The DNA of the CDR3 is TGTGCCAGCAGCCAAGTCATAGGGGGCGGCTATGGCTACACCTTC.